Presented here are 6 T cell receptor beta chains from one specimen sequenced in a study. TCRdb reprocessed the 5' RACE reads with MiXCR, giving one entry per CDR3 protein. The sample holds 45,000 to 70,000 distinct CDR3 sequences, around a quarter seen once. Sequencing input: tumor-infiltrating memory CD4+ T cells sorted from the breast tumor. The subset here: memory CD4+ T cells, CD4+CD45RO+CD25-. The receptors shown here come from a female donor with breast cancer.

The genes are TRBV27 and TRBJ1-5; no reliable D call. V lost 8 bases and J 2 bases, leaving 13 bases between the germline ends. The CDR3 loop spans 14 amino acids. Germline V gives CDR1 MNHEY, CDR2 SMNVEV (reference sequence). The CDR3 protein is CASGRAGGNQPQHF. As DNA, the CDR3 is TGTGCCAGCGGTAGAGCCGGAGGCAATCAGCCCCAGCATTTT.

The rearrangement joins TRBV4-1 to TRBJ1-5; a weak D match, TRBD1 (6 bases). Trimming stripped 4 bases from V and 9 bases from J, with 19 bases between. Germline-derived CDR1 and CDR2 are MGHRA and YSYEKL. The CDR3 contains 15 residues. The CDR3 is CASSPLPTGMPPQHF. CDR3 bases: TGCGCCAGCAGCCCCCTTCCGACAGGAATGCCGCCCCAGCATTTT.

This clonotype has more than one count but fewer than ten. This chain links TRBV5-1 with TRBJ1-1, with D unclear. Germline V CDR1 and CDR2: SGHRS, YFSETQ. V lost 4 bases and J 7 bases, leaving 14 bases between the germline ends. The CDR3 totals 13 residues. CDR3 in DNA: TGCGCCAGCAGCCTAACTTGGACGGGTGAAGCTTTCTTT. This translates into CASSLTWTGEAFF.

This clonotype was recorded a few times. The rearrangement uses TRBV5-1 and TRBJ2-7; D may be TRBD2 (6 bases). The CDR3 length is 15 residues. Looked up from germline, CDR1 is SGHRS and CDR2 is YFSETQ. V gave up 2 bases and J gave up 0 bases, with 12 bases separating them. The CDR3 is CASSFTGLLSYEQYF. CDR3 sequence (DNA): TGCGCCAGCAGCTTCACGGGACTCCTCTCCTACGAGCAGTACTTC.

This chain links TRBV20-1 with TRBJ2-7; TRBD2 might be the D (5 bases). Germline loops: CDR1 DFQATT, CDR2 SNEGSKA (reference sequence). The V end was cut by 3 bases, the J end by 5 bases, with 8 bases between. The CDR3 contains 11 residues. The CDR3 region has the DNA TGCAGTGCTAGCAAGAGGGACGAGCAGTACTTC. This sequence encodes CSASKRDEQYF.

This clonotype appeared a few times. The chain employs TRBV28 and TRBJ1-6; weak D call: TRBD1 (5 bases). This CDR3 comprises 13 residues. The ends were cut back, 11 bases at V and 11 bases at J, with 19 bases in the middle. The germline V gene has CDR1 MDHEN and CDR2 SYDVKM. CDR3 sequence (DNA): TGTGCCGCCACGGCAGGGTTTGTGGCACCCCTCCACTTT. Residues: CAATAGFVAPLHF.